One sample yielded the 31 T cell receptor beta chains listed below, sequenced in a study of tumor-infiltrating lymphocytes in primary liver carcinoma. Out of unsorted whole blood came the blood RNA, and germline DNA was extracted as well. The input was 500 ng total RNA; TCR beta cDNA was made from it with a constant-region primer. Libraries of TCR beta came from three nested multiplex PCR rounds with slightly modified ARM-PCR. Each of the first two PCR rounds ran approximately 10 cycles with TRBV1-TRBV30 forward and C-beta reverse primers. Using its own MiXCR run on the multiplex PCR reads, TCRdb lists one record per CDR3 protein. The table lists about 330,000 distinct CDR3 sequences, less than 70% of them singletons. Source material: peripheral blood. Every receptor here comes from a man aged 35-49 years with primary liver carcinoma and hepatitis B virus infection.

This clonotype has a handful of counts. The chain employs TRBV28 and TRBJ2-1, with D unresolved. V lost 1 base, J lost 0 bases, and 10 bases lay in between. Looked up from germline, CDR1 is MDHEN and CDR2 is SYDVKM. The CDR3 spans 16 residues. Here the CDR3 reads CASSLLSRSSYNEQFF. Written as DNA, the CDR3 is TGTGCCAGCAGTTTATTATCTAGGAGCTCCTACAATGAGCAGTTCTTC.

This clonotype turned up a few times. The rearrangement links TRBV6-1 to TRBJ1-5; a weak D match, TRBD1 (5 bases). The CDR3 extends over 15 amino acids. Germline lookup yields CDR1 MNHNS and CDR2 SASEGT. Trimming shortened V by 4 bases and J by 3 bases, and 13 bases separated the two germline ends. CDR3 region: CASSGQMLNNQPQHF. CDR3 in DNA: TGTGCCAGCAGTGGACAGATGCTCAACAATCAGCCCCAGCATTTT.

V and J are TRBV24-1 and TRBJ2-5; no clear D. The CDR3 runs 14 residues. Germline values: CDR1 KGHDR, CDR2 SFDVKD. V gave up 2 bases and J gave up 5 bases, with 11 bases separating them. CDR3 sequence: CATSDSLVQETQYF. CDR3 in DNA: TGTGCCACCAGTGATTCCCTAGTCCAGGAGACCCAGTACTTC.

Of note for this clonotype: This may come from a read error, since a much larger clone is one base off. The chain is built from TRBV12-3 or TRBV12-4 and TRBJ2-3, with D unresolved. This CDR3 is built from 15 residues. The chain's CDR3 is CASSPSSERTDTRYF. CDR3 DNA sequence: TGTGCCAGCAGCCCGAGCTCTGAGCGCACAGATACGCGGTATTTT.

This clonotype was found a few times. The CDR3, as DNA: TGTGCCATTTTAGCGGATAGCTCCTACAATGAGCAGTTCTTC. Encoded protein: CAILADSSYNEQFF. The gene calls are TRBV10-3 and TRBJ2-1, with a weak D call TRBD2 (6 bases). V dropped 9 bases and J dropped 0 bases, with 12 bases sitting between them. Per germline, CDR1 ENHRY and CDR2 SYGVKD. The length of the CDR3 is 14 residues.

This clonotype was found a few times. The chain recombines TRBV7-8 with TRBJ2-4; D possibly matches TRBD1 or TRBD2 (7 bases each). Germline V gene data show CDR1 as SGHVS and CDR2 as FQNEAQ. The CDR3 is 16 amino acids. V lost 1 base and J lost 7, with 17 bases in between. CDR3 in amino acids: CASSLGRRGRENIQYF. The CDR3 DNA is TGTGCCAGCAGCTTAGGCCGAAGGGGGCGGGAGAACATTCAGTACTTC.

As to this clonotype: This sequence may be a read error, since a much larger clone differs from it by one base. The chain uses TRBV6-6 and TRBJ2-3; 9 bases are shared with TRBD1. Germline V gene sequence: CDR1 MNHNY, CDR2 SVGAGI (reference sequence). The CDR3 length is 13 residues. CDR3 bases: TGTGCCACCAACGACAGGGGGTATGATACGCGGTATTTT. Protein: CATNDRGYDTRYF.

This rearrangement joins TRBV11-1 to TRBJ2-1; D gene unclear. This CDR3 contains 14 residues. Germline CDR1 reads SGHAT; CDR2 reads FQDESV (reference sequence). With 1 base removed from V and 0 bases from J, the gap between germline ends came to 4 bases. CDR3 loop: CASSLEDSYNEQFF. Here the CDR3 DNA reads TGTGCCAGCAGCTTAGAGGACTCCTACAATGAGCAGTTCTTC.

This clonotype has only a few counts. Germline and junction disagree at one end, which may indicate a read error. This sequence joins TRBV4-1 and TRBJ1-2; no definite D call. The germline gives CDR1 MGHRA, CDR2 YSYEKL. CDR3 length: 13 amino acids. The CDR3 bases are TGCGCCAGCAGCCAAGGTGACGGCTATGGTTACACCTTC. Its translation is CASSQGDGYGYTF.

The chain uses TRBV2 and TRBJ2-5; D is unclear. This CDR3 region has 14 residues. The germline gives CDR1 SNHLY, CDR2 FYNNEI. V was cut by 5 bases and J by 4 bases, with 14 bases left in between. For the CDR3, the DNA is TGTGCCAGCAGTACGAACGGCTGGGGAGAGACCCAGTACTTC. Translation: CASSTNGWGETQYF.

This clonotype was picked up many times. The chain couples TRBV6-5 to TRBJ2-2, with 14 bases aligning to TRBD2. CDR3 length equals 16 residues. CDR1 is MNHEY and CDR2 is SVGAGI in the germline V gene. Unmatched junction bases numbered 7, after V lost 6 bases and J lost 7 bases. CDR3 nucleotides: TGTGCCAGCAGCAGACTAGCGGGAGGGCCTGTCGGGGAGCTGTTTTTT. Translating it yields CASSRLAGGPVGELFF.

This clonotype has a count of ten or more. The CDR3 nucleotides read TGTGCCAGCAGTTACTCCAGGGGGCTTCAGCCCCAGCATTTT. Translation: CASSYSRGLQPQHF. The rearrangement uses TRBV6-5 and TRBJ1-5, with 8 bases lining up with TRBD1. The germline CDR1 and CDR2 sequences are MNHEY and SVGAGI. This CDR3 contains 14 residues. V was pared by 0 bases and J by 6 bases, with 1 base of the junction left unmatched.

The rearrangement links TRBV11-1 to TRBJ1-2; D may be TRBD1 (6 bases). V shed 5 bases and J shed 1 base, with 11 bases lying between them. This CDR3 is built from 14 residues. Germline V gene data show CDR1 as SGHAT and CDR2 as FQDESV (reference sequence). The CDR3 DNA sequence: TGTGCCAGCAGCGACCGGGACATTAACTATGGCTACACCTTC. It yields the protein CASSDRDINYGYTF.

With regard to this clonotype: A single base separates this from a much larger clone, so it may be a read error. The rearrangement joins TRBV6-5 to TRBJ1-2; TRBD1 agrees at 8 bases. CDR1 is MNHEY, CDR2 SVGAGI, per germline. The CDR3 has 13 amino acids. The CDR3 reads CASIYDRGLGYTF. CDR3 bases: TGTGCCAGCATTTACGACAGGGGCCTAGGCTACACCTTC.

V is TRBV11-2 and J is TRBJ1-1, with D unclear. The length of the CDR3 is 17 residues. V lost 0 bases to trimming and J lost 9 bases, with 23 bases between them. In germline, CDR1 is SGHAT, CDR2 FQNNGV. CDR3 bases: TGTGCCAGCAGCTTAGAATATCTTGGTAGAAAAGGCACCAAAGCTTTCTTT. It specifies CASSLEYLGRKGTKAFF.

A word on this clonotype: A much larger clone lies a single base off, so this may be a read error. The chain links TRBV5-6 to TRBJ2-2; the D call may be TRBD1 or TRBD2 (5 bases each). Germline V lookup: CDR1 SGHDT, CDR2 YYEEEE. The CDR3 is 17 residues long. The CDR3 DNA reads TGTGCCAACAGCTCGCTACCCCGGGACGAGAACACCGGGGAGCTGTTTTTT. It codes for CANSSLPRDENTGELFF.

V is TRBV6-1 and J is TRBJ2-2, with unresolved D. Germline V gene lookup returns CDR1 MNHNS and CDR2 SASEGT. The CDR3 loop spans 13 amino acids. With 8 bases removed from V and 6 bases from J, the gap between germline ends came to 13 bases. This chain's CDR3 is CASFWPGAGELFF. As DNA, the CDR3 is TGTGCCAGCTTTTGGCCCGGTGCCGGGGAGCTGTTTTTT.

The chain links TRBV28 to TRBJ2-7; perhaps TRBD1 as D (6 bases). This CDR3 is built from 12 residues. Between the trimmed V and J ends, which lost 10 bases and 7 bases, there was a span of 17 bases. Germline V gives CDR1 MDHEN, CDR2 SYDVKM. CDR3 loop: CANRVQRREQYF. The CDR3 DNA reads TGTGCCAACAGGGTACAGAGGCGGGAGCAGTACTTC.

As concerns this clonotype: At one end the junction does not follow the germline gene, possibly because of a read error. This chain joins TRBV11-2 and TRBJ2-1; D possibly corresponds to TRBD2 (6 bases). This CDR3 has 14 residues. CDR1 is SGHAT and CDR2 is FQNNGV in the germline V gene. The DNA of the CDR3 is TGTGCAAGCAGCTTAACTAGCAGAAAAGAGACCCAGTTCTTC. Its translation: CASSLTSRKETQFF.

This sequence joins TRBV5-1 and TRBJ2-2, with no clear D. Trimming took off 1 base at V and 4 bases at J, with 11 bases between the two ends. The CDR3 extends over 15 amino acids. Germline lookup yields CDR1 SGHRS and CDR2 YFSETQ. The CDR3 spells CASSLSRTPTGELFF. CDR3 coding DNA: TGCGCCAGCAGCTTGTCCCGGACCCCCACCGGGGAGCTGTTTTTT.

CDR3 amino acids: CVISLAGIHEQYF. CDR3 DNA: TGTGTCATCAGCTTAGCCGGGATCCACGAGCAGTACTTC. The J gene is TRBJ2-7, the V gene TRBV11-2; the D gene is possibly TRBD2 (5 bases). The germline CDR1 and CDR2 sequences are SGHAT and FQNNGV. The CDR3 loop spans 13 amino acids.

As for this clonotype: A much larger clone differs by one base, so this may be a read error. The chain couples TRBV4-3 to TRBJ1-2; maybe TRBD1 (6 bases). The CDR3 covers 16 residues. Germline assignment: CDR1 LGHNA and CDR2 YSLEER. CDR3 amino acids: CSSSQAKGGAPDGYTF. Here the CDR3 DNA reads TGCTCCAGCAGCCAAGCGAAGGGGGGGGCCCCAGATGGCTACACCTTC.

As to this clonotype: This may come from a read error, since a much larger clone is one base off. The rearrangement uses TRBV6-1 and TRBJ1-1; D might be TRBD1 (6 bases). Germline CDR1 reads MNHNS; CDR2 reads SASEGT. This CDR3 has 12 residues. CDR3 in amino acids: CASCEARGDAFF. CDR3 DNA sequence: TGTGCCAGCTGTGAAGCCAGGGGAGATGCTTTCTTT.

On this clonotype itself: The junction departs from the called germline gene at one end, perhaps through a read error. The V call is TRBV11-2, the J call TRBJ2-7; D not resolved. In germline, CDR1 is SGHAT, CDR2 FQNNGV. This CDR3 is built from 13 residues. The CDR3 DNA is TGTGCCAACAGCCCTCTAAGCTCCTACGAGCAGCACTTC. Amino acids: CANSPLSSYEQHF.

With respect to this clonotype: A read error may be the cause here, since a much bigger clone is one base away. V is TRBV7-8 and J is TRBJ2-1, with 7 bases lining up with TRBD1. Germline values: CDR1 SGHVS, CDR2 FQNEAQ. The CDR3 runs to 15 residues. Trimming at V came to 5 bases and at J to 5 bases, leaving 9 bases not matched to a gene. The CDR3 bases are TGTGCCAGCAGCCGCCAGCATGGACAGGACAATGAGCAGTTCTTC. It translates to CASSRQHGQDNEQFF.

This clonotype was recorded only once. J is TRBJ2-1 and V is TRBV12-3 or TRBV12-4; the match to TRBD2 covers 13 bases. The CDR3 length is 14 residues. J lost 4 bases, V lost 8 bases, and 2 bases had no gene match. The CDR3 protein is CASGLAGAYNEQFF. CDR3 nucleotide sequence: TGTGCCAGCGGACTAGCGGGAGCGTACAATGAGCAGTTCTTC.

In its sample, this clonotype was seen once. A much more abundant neighbour one base away suggests this may be a read error. The chain employs TRBV4-1 and TRBJ2-1; a possible D gene is TRBD2 (5 bases). The CDR3 totals 15 residues. From germline, CDR1 is MGHRA and CDR2 YSYEKL. The CDR3 DNA reads TGCGCCAGCAGCCAAGAGGAGGTTTCATACAAAGAGCAGTTCTTC. It yields the protein CASSQEEVSYKEQFF.

Notes on this clonotype: A clone one base away is much larger, so this may be a read error. The chain combines TRBV12-3 or TRBV12-4 with TRBJ2-1; D gene unclear. CDR3 length equals 13 residues. Trimming left V 4 bases short and J 3 bases short, with 7 bases between. The CDR3 loop reads CASSSFGYNEQFF. The CDR3 coding sequence is TGTGCCAGCAGTTCGTTTGGCTACAATGAGCAGTTCTTC.

This clonotype showed up many times. This rearrangement joins TRBV4-1 to TRBJ1-3; D possibly corresponds to TRBD1 (5 bases). Germline lookup yields CDR1 MGHRA and CDR2 YSYEKL. The CDR3 loop spans 17 amino acids. V was cut by 0 bases and J by 0 bases, with 12 bases left in between. DNA for the CDR3: TGCGCCAGCAGCCAAGAATGGGGGGGTGTCTCTGGAAACACCATATATTTT. It encodes CASSQEWGGVSGNTIYF.

This clonotype is a singleton in its sample. A read error is possible here, since a much larger clone lies one base away. The gene calls are TRBV4-1 and TRBJ2-5; D is perhaps TRBD2 (6 bases). The germline gives CDR1 MGHRA, CDR2 YSYEKL. This CDR3 comprises 15 residues. The CDR3: CAGSPEDGSSGTQYF. In DNA form, the CDR3 reads TGCGCCGGCAGCCCCGAGGACGGGAGTAGCGGGACCCAGTACTTC.

As concerns this clonotype: The junction differs from germline at one of its ends, possibly a read error. The rearrangement uses TRBV6-2 or TRBV6-3 and TRBJ2-1, with D uncertain. CDR1 and CDR2 (germline): MNHEY, SVGEGT. The CDR3 runs to 14 residues. The CDR3 is CASSYSRVYNEQLF. CDR3 sequence (DNA): TGTGCCAGCAGTTACTCTAGAGTTTACAATGAGCAGTTGTTC.